One sample yielded the 14 T cell receptor beta chains listed below, sequenced in a study of control samples from healthy donors and cancer patients. Sequencing used immunoSEQ multiplex PCR; TCRdb keeps in-frame clones, though not all of them. The profile shows roughly 30,000 clones, around 93% of them singletons. Sequenced sample: PBMCs. The receptor set was obtained from a man aged 35 to 55 with colorectal cancer.

The chain joins TRBV27 to TRBJ1-1; possible D gene TRBD1, 6 bases. Germline V lookup: CDR1 MNHEY, CDR2 SMNVEV (reference sequence). The germline V and J ends were trimmed by 2 bases and 6 bases, with 16 bases remaining between them. This CDR3 comprises 15 residues. The DNA for the CDR3 is TGTGCCAGCAGTTTAGAACAGGGTGGGATCCCTGAAGCTTTCTTT. Encoded protein: CASSLEQGGIPEAFF.

The gene calls are TRBV11-3 and TRBJ2-2; 7 bases fit TRBD2. The CDR3 sequence is 16 residues long. The V gene end was trimmed by 5 bases and the J gene end by 4 bases; junction bases not matched to a gene: 10. Germline V gives CDR1 SGHNT, CDR2 YENEEA. The CDR3 here is CASSRIRAGSTGELFF. The DNA of the CDR3 is TGTGCCAGCAGCCGAATACGAGCGGGGTCCACCGGGGAGCTGTTTTTT.

The chain joins TRBV6-2 or TRBV6-3 to TRBJ2-4; 10 nucleotides line up with TRBD2. CDR1 and CDR2 from the germline V gene are MNHEY and SVGEGT. The CDR3 is 20 amino acids. J gave up 0 bases and V 2 bases, and 13 bases lay outside the gene matches. CDR3 coding DNA: TGTGCCAGCAGTTACCCACAGAAAGCGGGGGGGCCTCTAGCCAAAAACATTCAGTACTTC. As protein: CASSYPQKAGGPLAKNIQYF.

This sequence joins TRBV5-1 and TRBJ1-3; no clear D. V shed 4 bases and J shed 2 bases, with 4 bases lying between them. Germline V CDR1 and CDR2: SGHRS, YFSETQ. The CDR3 has 12 amino acids. The CDR3 region is CASSVPGNTIYF. Written as DNA, the CDR3 is TGCGCCAGCAGCGTCCCTGGAAACACCATATATTTT.

V and J are TRBV4-1 and TRBJ2-7, with no clear D. The CDR3 runs 16 residues. Trimming pared 3 bases from V and 6 bases from J, leaving 21 bases between. CDR1 is MGHRA and CDR2 is YSYEKL in the germline V gene. As DNA, the CDR3 is TGCGCCAGCAGCCATGCAACCGGGCCCCAGGCCGGCGAGCAGTACTTC. Translating gives CASSHATGPQAGEQYF.

Comment on this clone: Other DNA sequences in the same sample also yield this CDR3. The CDR3 DNA sequence: TGTGCCAGCAGCTTAGGACAGAACACTGAAGCTTTCTTT. It specifies CASSLGQNTEAFF. The chain is built from TRBV7-9 and TRBJ1-1; D is unresolved. The CDR3 has 13 residues. Deletions cut 1 base from V and 1 base from J, with 4 bases between. Looked up from germline, CDR1 is SEHNR and CDR2 is FQNEAQ (reference sequence). The full variable domain, its missing parts supplied by reference TRBV7-9 and TRBJ1-1, is DTGVSQNPRHKITKRGQNVTFRCDPISEHNRLYWYRQTLGQGPEFLTYFQNEAQLEKSRLLSDRFSAERPKGSFSTLEIQRTEQGDSAMYLCASSLGQNTEAFFGQGTRLTVV.

The rearrangement links TRBV5-6 to TRBJ1-4; D unclear. Trimming pared 0 bases from V and 0 bases from J, leaving 12 bases between. This CDR3 comprises 17 residues. Germline CDR1 SGHDT, CDR2 YYEEEE. The CDR3 sequence: CASSLDGYLATNEKLFF. The CDR3 DNA sequence: TGTGCCAGCAGCTTGGATGGATATCTTGCAACTAATGAAAAACTGTTTTTT.

V is TRBV29-1 and J is TRBJ2-4; 8 bases align to TRBD1. The ends lost 4 bases at V and 7 bases at J; junction bases unmatched: 12. Germline lookup yields CDR1 SQVTM and CDR2 ANQGSEA. The CDR3 totals 15 residues. CDR3 nucleotide sequence: TGCAGCGTTGCCCCGAGGACAGGGAGCACCAACATTCAGTACTTC. Its protein product is CSVAPRTGSTNIQYF.

J is TRBJ2-2 and V is TRBV2; TRBD2 is a possible D gene (5 bases). V lost 9 bases to trimming and J lost 0 bases, with 17 bases between them. CDR1 is SNHLY and CDR2 is FYNNEI in the germline V gene. The CDR3 is made up of 16 amino acids. In DNA, the CDR3 is TGTGCCAGTTCTCCCGGGTTCGGGACGAACACCGGGGAGCTGTTTTTT. Its translation is CASSPGFGTNTGELFF.

The J gene is TRBJ2-7, the V gene TRBV7-2; D remains unclear. The CDR3 spans 14 residues. Per the germline V gene, CDR1 is SGHTA and CDR2 is FQGNSA. V dropped 8 bases and J dropped 2 bases, with 16 bases sitting between them. The CDR3 here is CASGKLGDTYEQYF. CDR3 sequence (DNA): TGTGCCAGCGGCAAATTGGGCGATACCTACGAGCAGTACTTC.

This clone was seen a single time. The genes are TRBV4-2 and TRBJ1-1; 11 nucleotides match TRBD1. The CDR3 runs 17 residues. The germline CDR1 and CDR2 sequences are LGHNA and YNFKEQ. Trimming took 2 bases from V and 4 from J; bases not matched to a gene: 9. CDR3 protein: CASSQLGTGGRGTEAFF. CDR3 DNA sequence: TGTGCCAGCAGCCAATTAGGGACAGGGGGAAGGGGCACTGAAGCTTTCTTT.

The rearrangement links TRBV5-1 to TRBJ2-3; D is possibly TRBD1 (5 bases). V lost 0 bases to trimming and J lost 3 bases, with 8 bases between them. This CDR3 has 14 amino acids. Germline lookup yields CDR1 SGHRS and CDR2 YFSETQ. The CDR3 region has the DNA TGCGCCAGCAGCTTGGTAGGGGCGACAGATACGCAGTATTTT. This gives the protein CASSLVGATDTQYF.

The chain uses TRBV5-1 and TRBJ2-5; 10 nucleotides agree with TRBD1. CDR1 is SGHRS and CDR2 is YFSETQ in the germline V gene. V was pared by 4 bases and J by 4 bases, with 7 bases of the junction left unmatched. The CDR3 totals 15 residues. The CDR3 here is CASSTDRGVAETQYF. Here the CDR3 DNA reads TGCGCCAGCAGCACGGACAGGGGGGTTGCAGAGACCCAGTACTTC.

The chain recombines TRBV6-5 with TRBJ2-1; 7 nucleotides line up with TRBD1. Germline-derived CDR1 and CDR2 are MNHEY and SVGAGI. The CDR3 spans 12 residues. Trimming took 2 bases from V and 8 from J; bases not matched to a gene: 0. The CDR3 bases are TGTGCCAGCAGTTACGACAGGGATGAGCAGTTCTTC. The encoded protein is CASSYDRDEQFF.